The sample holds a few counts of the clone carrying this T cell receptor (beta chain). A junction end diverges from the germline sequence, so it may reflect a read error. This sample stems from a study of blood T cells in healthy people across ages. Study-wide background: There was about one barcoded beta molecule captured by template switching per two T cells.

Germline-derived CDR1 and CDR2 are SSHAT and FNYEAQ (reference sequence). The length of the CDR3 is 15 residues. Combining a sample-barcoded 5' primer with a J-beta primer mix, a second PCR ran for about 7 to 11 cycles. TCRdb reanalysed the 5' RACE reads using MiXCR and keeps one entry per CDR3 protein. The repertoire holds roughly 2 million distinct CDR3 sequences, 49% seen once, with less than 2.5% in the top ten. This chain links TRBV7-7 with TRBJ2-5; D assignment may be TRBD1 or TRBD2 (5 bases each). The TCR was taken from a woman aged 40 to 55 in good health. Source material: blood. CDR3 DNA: TGTGCTAGCAGCTCATCCGGGACGGCTACGGAGACCCAGTACTTC. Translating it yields CASSSSGTATETQYF.